Shown below are 18 T cell receptor beta chains from a single sample sequenced in a study of T cell repertoires in cytomegalovirus infection (dated by TCRdb to the late 2010s). Reads for this sample came from an Illumina HiSeq 1500. The public reads were reprocessed in TCRdb via fastp at Q25 and MiXCR, keeping in-frame beta chains. Records with the same CDR3 protein are collapsed into one entry carrying the most frequent genes and DNA. The sample table holds about 150,000 distinct CDR3 sequences, of which more than 25% were seen once. The ten largest make up 45% to 55% of the sample. What this sample's treatment or condition label stands for: in vitro stimulation with specific CMV peptide epitopes to enrich CMV-specific T cells. Their antigens remain unidentified. Specimen: CD8+ T cells from cultured PBMCs, collected from culture after CMV antigen stimulation. The receptors were gathered from a human donor in good health (CMV status not recorded). Some clones in this sample may be carry-over from other donors' samples.

The rearrangement links TRBV27 to TRBJ2-3, with D perhaps given as TRBD1 or TRBD2 (5 bases each). The CDR3 covers 17 residues. Trimming stripped 6 bases from V and 2 bases from J, with 21 bases between. Germline V gene data show CDR1 as MNHEY and CDR2 as SMNVEV (reference sequence). The CDR3: CASSRTGTPSVTDTQYF. DNA of the CDR3: TGTGCCAGCAGCCGGACGGGGACCCCCTCCGTCACAGATACGCAGTATTTT.

This clonotype was detected ten times or more. V is TRBV2 and J is TRBJ2-1; D is perhaps TRBD1 (6 bases). V lost 5 bases and J lost 11, with 13 bases in between. The CDR3 runs 12 residues. CDR1 SNHLY and CDR2 FYNNEI come from the germline V gene. CDR3 DNA: TGTGCCAGCAGTCGGGACACCGGAAAGCAGTTCTTC. It translates to CASSRDTGKQFF.

The V gene is TRBV28, the J gene TRBJ1-2; D may be TRBD1 (5 bases). There are 12 residues in the CDR3. The germline V gene encodes CDR1 MDHEN and CDR2 SYDVKM. V lost 8 bases and J 2 bases, leaving 9 bases between the germline ends. The CDR3 nucleotides are TGTGCCAGCGGGGGTGGAAACTATGGCTACACCTTC. This sequence encodes CASGGGNYGYTF.

The chain uses TRBV12-3 or TRBV12-4 and TRBJ2-7; 9 bases line up with TRBD2. The ends lost 4 bases at V and 0 bases at J; junction bases unmatched: 4. The CDR3 loop spans 15 amino acids. The CDR3 nucleotides are TGTGCCAGCAGTTCTAGCGGGGCCAGCTCCTACGAGCAGTACTTC. Protein product: CASSSSGASSYEQYF.

This clonotype was recorded a few times. The gene calls are TRBV10-3 and TRBJ2-2, with D unclear. Germline V gene data show CDR1 as ENHRY and CDR2 as SYGVKD. The CDR3 extends over 16 amino acids. V was pared by 0 bases and J by 5 bases, with 13 bases between. This CDR3 is CAISESYFGDTGELFF. CDR3 sequence (DNA): TGTGCCATCAGTGAGTCGTATTTCGGAGATACCGGGGAGCTGTTTTTT.

This sequence joins TRBV7-9 and TRBJ2-1, with TRBD2 identical over 12 bases. This CDR3 region has 20 residues. Germline CDR1 reads SEHNR; CDR2 reads FQNEAQ (reference sequence). After removal of 4 bases from V and 4 bases from J, the junction contained 17 bases not matched to a gene. DNA of the CDR3: TGTGCCAGCAGCTACGGGGAAAGGACTAGCGGGGCGGCAGAATACAATGAGCAGTTCTTC. It codes for CASSYGERTSGAAEYNEQFF.

In its sample, this clonotype was seen many times. The chain combines TRBV7-9 with TRBJ2-7, with 8 bases fitting TRBD2. Per germline, CDR1 SEHNR and CDR2 FQNEAQ (reference sequence). The junction had 10 bases not matched to a gene; V was cut back by 7 bases and J by 5 bases. The CDR3 contains 14 residues. The CDR3 region is CASTWGSGDNEQYF. The CDR3 region has the DNA TGTGCCAGCACCTGGGGTAGCGGGGACAACGAGCAGTACTTC.

This clonotype was detected a few times. This chain uses TRBV6-2 or TRBV6-3 with TRBJ2-2; 7 bases fit TRBD2. CDR1 is MNHEY, CDR2 SVGEGT, per germline. The trim removed 6 bases at V and 0 bases at J, leaving 7 bases unmatched. This CDR3 comprises 16 residues. In DNA, the CDR3 is TGTGCCAGCAGCGTGGACGCGGGGGCGAACACCGGGGAGCTGTTTTTT. This gives the protein CASSVDAGANTGELFF.

A note on this clonotype: At one end the junction does not follow the germline gene, possibly because of a read error. V and J are TRBV2 and TRBJ2-5, with 11 bases identical to TRBD2. Germline V gives CDR1 SNHLY, CDR2 FYNNEI. The CDR3 is 15 residues long. CDR3 nucleotide sequence: TGTGCCAGCAGGGAAGGGACTAGCGGCCAAGAGACCCAGTACTTC. It translates to CASREGTSGQETQYF.

This clonotype was observed many times. The chain couples TRBV7-2 to TRBJ1-3; D is unclear. The germline V gene encodes CDR1 SGHTA and CDR2 FQGNSA. The CDR3 has 16 amino acids. V lost 3 bases, J lost 4 bases, and 16 bases lay in between. The CDR3 protein is CASSFTTVVQGNTIYF. The CDR3 bases are TGTGCCAGCAGCTTCACGACGGTAGTACAAGGAAACACCATATATTTT.

The chain uses TRBV2 and TRBJ1-1; maybe TRBD1 (6 bases). Per the germline V gene, CDR1 is SNHLY and CDR2 is FYNNEI. The CDR3 consists of 12 residues. V lost 8 bases, J lost 2 bases, and 9 bases lay in between. The CDR3 region is CASDRINTEAFF. The CDR3 DNA follows: TGTGCCAGCGACAGGATAAACACTGAAGCTTTCTTT.

This clonotype was counted only a few times. The rearrangement uses TRBV2 and TRBJ2-1, with 13 bases matching TRBD2. Germline CDR1 is SNHLY and CDR2 is FYNNEI. CDR3 size: 15 residues. Trimming at V came to 6 bases and at J to 6 bases, leaving 5 bases not matched to a gene. The CDR3 DNA is TGTGCCAGCAGCCTCACTAGCGGGGGGGGCAATGAGCAGTTCTTC. This encodes CASSLTSGGGNEQFF.

This clonotype was recorded a few times. The genes are TRBV6-5 and TRBJ2-1, with D maybe TRBD2 (6 bases). V was clipped by 8 bases and J by 0 bases, with 8 bases between them. This CDR3 spans 13 amino acids. Per germline, CDR1 MNHEY and CDR2 SVGAGI. This CDR3 is CASRDSSYNEQFF. CDR3 coding DNA: TGTGCCAGCCGGGACTCCTCCTACAATGAGCAGTTCTTC.

This clonotype was recorded a few times. The chain links TRBV11-2 to TRBJ2-3; D uncertain. From germline, CDR1 is SGHAT and CDR2 FQNNGV. Trimming took 1 base from V and 9 from J, leaving 14 bases between them. This CDR3 has 14 amino acids. The CDR3 DNA is TGTGCCAGCAGCTTAGGGCTAGACCCCACCACGCAGTATTTT. It codes for CASSLGLDPTTQYF.

Regarding this clonotype: A clone one base away is much larger, so this may be a read error. This chain joins TRBV7-2 and TRBJ1-4; D is ambiguous. Germline V gene lookup returns CDR1 SGHTA and CDR2 FQGNSA. The CDR3 is 17 amino acids. The V gene lost 3 bases and the J gene lost 7 bases, with 21 bases spanning the gap. As DNA, the CDR3 is TGTGCCAGCAGCTTGGGGAATATCGGGGTGGTCGGTGAAAAACTGTTTTTT. It specifies CASSLGNIGVVGEKLFF.

This clonotype was detected a few times. V gene TRBV4-1 combines with J gene TRBJ2-3, with TRBD2 identical over 9 bases. From germline, CDR1 is MGHRA and CDR2 YSYEKL. The CDR3 is 17 amino acids. V dropped 3 bases and J dropped 4; count of bases not matched to a gene: 11. This CDR3 is CASSHSGGAGGPDTQYF. The CDR3 DNA is TGCGCCAGCAGCCATTCGGGCGGAGCGGGGGGCCCAGATACGCAGTATTTT.

The sample holds many counts of this clonotype. This chain joins TRBV7-9 and TRBJ2-3, with D uncertain. CDR1 and CDR2 from the germline V gene are SEHNR and FQNEAQ (reference sequence). Trimming took off 0 bases at V and 2 bases at J, with 9 bases between the two ends. The CDR3 totals 15 residues. This CDR3 reads CASSLAGTITDTQYF. The CDR3 DNA reads as TGTGCCAGCAGCTTAGCGGGCACCATCACAGATACGCAGTATTTT. Looking up the rest from reference TRBV7-9 and TRBJ2-3 gives the full variable domain: DTGVSQNPRHKITKRGQNVTFRCDPISEHNRLYWYRQTLGQGPEFLTYFQNEAQLEKSRLLSDRFSAERPKGSFSTLEIQRTEQGDSAMYLCASSLAGTITDTQYFGPGTRLTVL.

Many counts were recorded for this clonotype. This chain joins TRBV7-8 and TRBJ2-1; D unclear. The CDR3 loop spans 14 amino acids. Germline V CDR1 and CDR2: SGHVS, FQNEAQ. The V end was cut by 5 bases, the J end by 10 bases, with 18 bases between. The CDR3 bases are TGTGCCAGCAGCCAAAGGGCTAGTAGTGAGGAGCAGTTCTTC. Translation: CASSQRASSEEQFF.